This TCR beta chain was retrieved from a study of post-analysis software for immune sequencing data. Study-level results: Elevated frequency relative to controls characterized several TRBV segments in patients, TRBV5-6, TRBV5-1 and TRBV20-1 among them.

The table lists this clonotype with a count of one. Its matching antigen is unknown. Included in the TCR beta cDNA libraries were unique molecular identifiers. MiXCR, run by TCRdb on the PCR reads, gives a single entry per CDR3 protein. Among around 400,000 distinct CDR3 sequences listed, about 40% were seen once. The CDR3 has 20 amino acids. In germline, CDR1 is SGHNT, CDR2 YENEEA. The J segment lost 0 bases and the V segment lost 0 bases, leaving 11 bases of the junction unmatched. The genes are TRBV11-3 and TRBJ2-1, with 10 bases lining up with TRBD2. Material for sequencing was blood. This receptor was obtained from a girl aged 2 to 9 with multiple sclerosis. DNA for the CDR3: TGTGCCAGCAGCTTAGATCTACGGCTAGCGGGGGCCAGCTCCTACAATGAGCAGTTCTTC. Translation: CASSLDLRLAGASSYNEQFF.